These 2 T cell receptor beta chains were all obtained from the same sample, sequenced in a study of cytomegalovirus exposure and HLA in healthy donors. With 60 Vbeta and 13 Jbeta primers, the PCR was carried out. The data were produced by immunoSEQ multiplex PCR, yet TCRdb's version contains in-frame clones alone and is incomplete. This sample has about 160,000 clones; 75% to 90% occur once, and the top ten carry 1.5% to 2%. The sample consisted of PBMCs. The source is a woman aged 18-29 years in good health and CMV-seronegative.

Only one count was recorded for this clone. The chain links TRBV4-1 to TRBJ2-5, with 7 bases that match TRBD1. CDR3 size: 14 residues. Germline V gene sequence: CDR1 MGHRA, CDR2 YSYEKL. The V segment lost 3 bases and the J segment 11 bases; nucleotides outside the gene matches: 12. CDR3 in amino acids: CASSQDASGQAQYF. The CDR3 DNA reads as TGCGCCAGCAGCCAGGATGCCTCTGGACAGGCACAGTACTTC.

The chain couples TRBV11-2 to TRBJ2-5; a weak D match, TRBD2 (5 bases). The germline CDR1 and CDR2 sequences are SGHAT and FQNNGV. The CDR3 extends over 12 amino acids. V was pared by 5 bases and J by 5 bases, with 9 bases between. The CDR3: CASSGSWETQYF. The CDR3 DNA is TGTGCCAGCAGCGGGAGTTGGGAGACCCAGTACTTC.